Below, one TCR beta chain is given with its context. The record originates from a study of control samples from healthy donors and cancer patients. This CDR3 is built from 17 residues. Germline values: CDR1 LNHDA, CDR2 SQIVND (reference sequence). V was clipped by 5 bases and J by 7 bases; unmatched bases: 10. The protocol was immunoSEQ multiplex PCR, while the TCRdb copy is restricted to in-frame clones and leaves out a portion. The data hold approximately 170,000 clones, with around 90% observed a single time. The sequence came from a woman aged 50 to 60 in good health. The chain links TRBV19 to TRBJ2-1, with TRBD2 matching over 14 bases. Material for sequencing was blood. The CDR3 sequence is CASSSTSGGVEWNEQFF. CDR3 sequence (DNA): TGTGCCAGTAGTTCGACTAGCGGGGGGGTTGAGTGGAATGAGCAGTTCTTC.